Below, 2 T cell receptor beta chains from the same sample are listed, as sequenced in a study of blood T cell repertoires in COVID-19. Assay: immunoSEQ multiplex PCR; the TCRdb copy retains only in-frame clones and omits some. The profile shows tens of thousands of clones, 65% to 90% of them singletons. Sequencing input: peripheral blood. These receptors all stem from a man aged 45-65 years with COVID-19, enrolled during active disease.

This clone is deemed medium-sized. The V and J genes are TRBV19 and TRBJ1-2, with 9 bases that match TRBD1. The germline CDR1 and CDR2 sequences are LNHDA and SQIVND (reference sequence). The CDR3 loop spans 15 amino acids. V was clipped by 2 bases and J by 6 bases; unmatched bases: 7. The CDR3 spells CASSIKTGGTNGYTF. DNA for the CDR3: TGTGCCAGTAGTATAAAGACAGGGGGGACTAATGGCTACACCTTC.

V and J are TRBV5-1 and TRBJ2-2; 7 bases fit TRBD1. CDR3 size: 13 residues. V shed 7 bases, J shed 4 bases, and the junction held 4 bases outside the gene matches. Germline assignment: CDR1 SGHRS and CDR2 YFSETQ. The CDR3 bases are TGCGCCAGCGGACAGGTCGGCACCGGGGAGCTGTTTTTT. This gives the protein CASGQVGTGELFF.